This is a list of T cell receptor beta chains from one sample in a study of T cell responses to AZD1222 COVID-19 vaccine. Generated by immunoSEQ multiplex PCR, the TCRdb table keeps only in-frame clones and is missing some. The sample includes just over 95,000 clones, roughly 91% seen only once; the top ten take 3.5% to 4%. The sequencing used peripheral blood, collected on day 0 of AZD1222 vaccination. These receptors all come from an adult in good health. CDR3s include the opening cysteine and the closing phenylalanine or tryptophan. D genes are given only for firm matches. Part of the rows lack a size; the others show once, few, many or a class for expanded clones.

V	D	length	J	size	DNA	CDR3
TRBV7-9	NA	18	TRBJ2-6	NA	TGTGCCAGCAGCTTAGGGGGACTGCGCCCCTCTGGGGCCAACGTCCTGACTTTC	CASSLGGLRPSGANVLTF
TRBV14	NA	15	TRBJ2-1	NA	TGTGCCAGCAGCCAAGGGGTCCGGACTTTTTACGGGCAGTTCTTC	CASSQGVRTFYGQFF
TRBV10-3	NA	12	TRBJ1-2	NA	TGTGCCATCAGTGAGTACAGGGATGGCTACACCTTC	CAISEYRDGYTF
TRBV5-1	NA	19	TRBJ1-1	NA	TGCGCCAGCAGCTTGGAAACGGTTCAGGCAGGGTTCATGAACACTGAAGCTTTCTTT	CASSLETVQAGFMNTEAFF
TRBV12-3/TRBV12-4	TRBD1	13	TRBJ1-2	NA	TGTGCCAGCAGTAGTGGGACAGTGAAAGGCTACACCTTC	CASSSGTVKGYTF
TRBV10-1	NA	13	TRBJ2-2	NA	TGCGCCAGCAGTGAGAGTGGCACCGGGGAGCTGTTTTTT	CASSESGTGELFF
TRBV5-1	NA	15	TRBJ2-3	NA	TGCGCCAGCAGAAAGGAGGGCCCGGGTGATAATACGCAGTATTTT	CASRKEGPGDNTQYF
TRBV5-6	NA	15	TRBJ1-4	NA	TGTGCCAGCAGCTTGCGGAGGGTGGGGAATGAAAAACTGTTTTTT	CASSLRRVGNEKLFF
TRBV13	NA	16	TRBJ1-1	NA	TGTGCCAGCAGCTTAGGACCATCAGGGGTTGGCACTGAAGCTTTCTTT	CASSLGPSGVGTEAFF
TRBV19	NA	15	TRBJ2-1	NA	TGTGCCAGTAGTATCAAGGGTGAACCCTACAATGAGCAGTTCTTC	CASSIKGEPYNEQFF
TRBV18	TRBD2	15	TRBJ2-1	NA	TGTGCCAGCTCACCACCGACTAGCGGGGGGAATGAGCAGTTCTTC	CASSPPTSGGNEQFF
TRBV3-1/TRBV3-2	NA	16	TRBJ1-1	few	TGTGCCAGCAGCCAAGAGACCTGGGAGGGACACACTGAAGCTTTCTTT	CASSQETWEGHTEAFF
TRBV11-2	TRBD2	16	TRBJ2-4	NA	TGTGCCAGCAGCTTAGGCCGGGGGGGCACCGTAAACATTCAGTACTTC	CASSLGRGGTVNIQYF
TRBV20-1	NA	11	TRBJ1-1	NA	TGCAGTGCACACAGGGTCACTGAAGCTTTCTTT	CSAHRVTEAFF
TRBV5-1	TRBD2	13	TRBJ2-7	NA	TGCGCCAGCAGCCCAGGGAGGGGCTACGAGCAGTACTTC	CASSPGRGYEQYF
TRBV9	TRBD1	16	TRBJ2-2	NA	TGTGCCAGCATTCAGGCCGGGACAGGGAGCACCGGGGAGCTGTTTTTT	CASIQAGTGSTGELFF
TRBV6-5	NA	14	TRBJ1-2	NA	TGTGCCAGCAGTTACGTCGTTTGGGGGGCTGTTGAAACCTTC	CASSYVVWGAVETF
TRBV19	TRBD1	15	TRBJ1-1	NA	TGTGCCAGTAGGACCGGGACAGGAGCAAACACTGAAGCTTTCTTT	CASRTGTGANTEAFF
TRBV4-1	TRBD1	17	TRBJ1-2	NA	TGCGCCAGCAGCCAAGAGGGGACAGGGCCCATGATCTATGGCTACACCTTC	CASSQEGTGPMIYGYTF
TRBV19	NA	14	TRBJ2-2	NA	TGTGCCAGTAGTGGCTCAGGATACACCGGGGAGCTGTTTTTT	CASSGSGYTGELFF
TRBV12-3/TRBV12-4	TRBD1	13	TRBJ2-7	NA	TGTGCCAGCAGCCCGGACAGGACCTACGAGCAGTACTTC	CASSPDRTYEQYF
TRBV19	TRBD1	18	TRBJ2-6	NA	TGTGCCAGTAGTATGCTATCGCAGGGGGCGGTCGGGGCCAACGTCCTGACTTTC	CASSMLSQGAVGANVLTF
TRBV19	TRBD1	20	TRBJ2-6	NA	TGTGCCAGTAGTCCGGGGCGGTCGACAGGGGGGACCTCTGGGGCCAACGTCCTGACTTTC	CASSPGRSTGGTSGANVLTF
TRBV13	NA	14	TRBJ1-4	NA	TGTGCCAGCAGCTTAAGGGGGGCGCTGGGAAAACTGTTTTTT	CASSLRGALGKLFF
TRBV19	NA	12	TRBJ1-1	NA	TGTGCCAGTGTGCGAGGATCGGCTGAAGCTTTCTTT	CASVRGSAEAFF
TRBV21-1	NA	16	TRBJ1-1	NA	TGTGCCAGCAGCAAAGGGGGACAGGGGGCGAACACTGAAGCTTTCTTT	CASSKGGQGANTEAFF
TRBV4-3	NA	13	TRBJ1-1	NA	TGCGCCAGCAGCCGCGGACCGAACACTGAAGCTTTCTTT	CASSRGPNTEAFF
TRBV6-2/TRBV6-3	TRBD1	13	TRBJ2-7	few	TGTGCCAGCAGTTCGACAGGGTCCTACGAGCAGTACTTC	CASSSTGSYEQYF
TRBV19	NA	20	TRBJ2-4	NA	TGTGCCAGTAGTATGGTGGAGGCGCTAGTGAACCCCTTAGCCAAAAACATTCAGTACTTC	CASSMVEALVNPLAKNIQYF
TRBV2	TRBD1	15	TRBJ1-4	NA	TGTGCCAGCAGTGAAGAGGGGACAGGGGGCAGGAAACTGTTTTTT	CASSEEGTGGRKLFF
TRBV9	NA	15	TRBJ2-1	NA	TGTGCCAGCAGCCCCTCCGGGGGCGCCTACAATGAGCAGTTCTTC	CASSPSGGAYNEQFF
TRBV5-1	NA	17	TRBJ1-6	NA	TGCGCCAGCAGCTTGCTCCAGGGCCTCAACTATAATTCACCCCTCCACTTT	CASSLLQGLNYNSPLHF
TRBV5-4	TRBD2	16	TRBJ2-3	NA	TGTGCCAGCGGCCGCGTAGTTAGCGGGGGCGCAGATACGCAGTATTTT	CASGRVVSGGADTQYF
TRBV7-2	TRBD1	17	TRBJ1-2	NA	TGTGCCAGCAGCTTAGAACTCATTCAGGGGGCTAACTATGGCTACACCTTC	CASSLELIQGANYGYTF
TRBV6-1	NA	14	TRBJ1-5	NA	TGTGCCAGCAGTGAATGGGACAGCAATCAGCCCCAGCATTTT	CASSEWDSNQPQHF
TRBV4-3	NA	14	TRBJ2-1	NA	TGCGCCAGCAGCCAAGGAGAGGGGAGGAATGAGCAGTTCTTC	CASSQGEGRNEQFF
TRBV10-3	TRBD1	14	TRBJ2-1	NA	TGTGCCACCCGCCGGGACAGGGGAATTAATGAGCAGTTCTTC	CATRRDRGINEQFF
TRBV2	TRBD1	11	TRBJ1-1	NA	TGTGCCAGCAGGAACAGGGGTGAAGCTTTCTTT	CASRNRGEAFF
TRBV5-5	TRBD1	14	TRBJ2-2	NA	TGTGCCAGCACCCGGGACAGGGGAGACGGGGAGCTGTTTTTT	CASTRDRGDGELFF
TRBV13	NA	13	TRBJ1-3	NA	TGTGCCAGCAGGGACGACTCTGGAAACACCATATATTTT	CASRDDSGNTIYF
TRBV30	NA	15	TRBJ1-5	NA	TGTGCCTGGAGTGAGGGGAGTTATAGCAATCAGCCCCAGCATTTT	CAWSEGSYSNQPQHF
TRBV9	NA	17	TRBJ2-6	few	TGTGCCAGCAGCCCCCACGGGATTTGGTCTGGGGCCAACGTCCTGACTTTC	CASSPHGIWSGANVLTF
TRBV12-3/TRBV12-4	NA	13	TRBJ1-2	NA	TGTGCCAGCAGTTTGTTGCAGGGAAATGGCTACACCTTC	CASSLLQGNGYTF
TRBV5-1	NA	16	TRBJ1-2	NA	TGCGCCAGCAGCTTGGAACGGGGAGGGACCTACTATGGCTACACCTTC	CASSLERGGTYYGYTF
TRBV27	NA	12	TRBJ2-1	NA	TGTGCCAGCAGTAGGGACCTCAATGAGCAGTTCTTC	CASSRDLNEQFF
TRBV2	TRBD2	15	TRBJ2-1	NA	TGTGCCAGCAGGAGGGGCGGGGGCTCCTACAATGAGCAGTTCTTC	CASRRGGGSYNEQFF
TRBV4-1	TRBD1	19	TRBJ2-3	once	TGCGCCAGCAGCCCAACGCCGAAAACCGGGACAGGGATCACAGATACGCAGTATTTT	CASSPTPKTGTGITDTQYF
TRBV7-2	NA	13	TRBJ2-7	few	TGTGCCAGCAGCCCGCCTAATGCCTACGAGCAGTACTTC	CASSPPNAYEQYF
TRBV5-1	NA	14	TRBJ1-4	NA	TGCGCCAGCAGCTTCGGGGGGCGAGGTGAAAAACTGTTTTTT	CASSFGGRGEKLFF
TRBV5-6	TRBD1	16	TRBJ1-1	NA	TGTGCCAGCAGCTTGGGGACAGGGAGGAGGGACACTGAAGCTTTCTTT	CASSLGTGRRDTEAFF
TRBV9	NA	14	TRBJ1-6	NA	TGTGCCAGCAGCGTGCGGGAGAGTAATTCACCCCTCCACTTT	CASSVRESNSPLHF